These 30 T cell receptor beta chains originate from one sample sequenced in a study of T cell repertoires in cytomegalovirus infection. TCRdb reprocessed the reads with MiXCR, giving one entry per CDR3 protein. The data show approximately 500,000 distinct CDR3 sequences, around 27% seen once. The sequenced sample was PBMCs. These receptors came from a human donor in good health (CMV status not recorded). Some clones in this sample may be carry-over from other donors' samples.

This clonotype was observed a handful of times. This chain joins TRBV6-5 and TRBJ1-6, with 8 bases fitting TRBD1. Germline V gene data show CDR1 as MNHEY and CDR2 as SVGAGI. V dropped 6 bases and J dropped 8; count of bases not matched to a gene: 6. The CDR3 sequence is 14 residues long. The CDR3 sequence is CASSRTGKDSPLHF. DNA of the CDR3: TGTGCCAGCAGCCGGACAGGGAAGGATTCACCCCTCCACTTT.

This clonotype appeared a single time. V usage is TRBV27 and J usage is TRBJ1-2; 7 bases match TRBD1. Germline V gene lookup returns CDR1 MNHEY and CDR2 SMNVEV (reference sequence). This CDR3 has 16 residues. The ends lost 4 bases at V and 0 bases at J; junction bases unmatched: 8. The CDR3 sequence is CASSSTGIDANYGYTF. The CDR3 DNA reads as TGTGCCAGCAGTTCGACAGGGATTGACGCTAACTATGGCTACACCTTC.

This chain links TRBV5-6 with TRBJ2-1; 8 nucleotides line up with TRBD1. The germline V gene encodes CDR1 SGHDT and CDR2 YYEEEE. The length of the CDR3 is 15 residues. V shed 4 bases, J shed 4 bases, and the junction held 7 bases outside the gene matches. Here the CDR3 reads CASSIGRTGYNEQFF. The CDR3, as DNA: TGTGCCAGCAGCATCGGAAGGACAGGGTACAATGAGCAGTTCTTC.

The chain joins TRBV6-2 or TRBV6-3 to TRBJ2-6; TRBD1 aligns across 7 bases. CDR1 is MNHEY, CDR2 SVGEGT, per germline. Trimming cost V 6 bases and J 1 base; bases outside gene matches: 3. This CDR3 spans 15 amino acids. Here the CDR3 DNA reads TGTGCCAGCAGGGAGACAGGGTCTGGGGCCAACGTCCTGACTTTC. Translation: CASRETGSGANVLTF.

This clonotype came up many times. J is TRBJ2-3 and V is TRBV7-2; 12 bases agree with TRBD2. The CDR3 spans 16 residues. Trimming cost V 6 bases and J 5 bases; bases outside gene matches: 9. Per the germline V gene, CDR1 is SGHTA and CDR2 is FQGNSA. Here the CDR3 DNA reads TGTGCCAGCAGTGCTAGCGGGAGGGCCTCGGTAGATACGCAGTATTTT. Its translation is CASSASGRASVDTQYF.

This clonotype was seen a handful of times. The chain recombines TRBV6-1 with TRBJ1-4; D uncertain. Germline CDR1 and CDR2: MNHNS and SASEGT. V dropped 7 bases and J dropped 2 bases, with 11 bases sitting between them. CDR3 length equals 14 residues. CDR3: CASTPTVTNEKLFF. As DNA, the CDR3 is TGTGCCAGCACCCCGACGGTTACTAATGAAAAACTGTTTTTT.

The CDR3 bases are TGTGCCAGCAGACCCCACCTGGGGGCGGGAGGGACCGGGGAGCTGTTTTTT. Translating gives CASRPHLGAGGTGELFF. The chain carries TRBV6-5 and TRBJ2-2, with 9 bases identical to TRBD2. Germline-derived CDR1 and CDR2 are MNHEY and SVGAGI. CDR3 length: 17 amino acids. Germline trimming cut 6 bases from V and 5 bases from J; bases unmatched to any gene: 13.

The rearrangement links TRBV5-6 to TRBJ1-2; D not resolved. V was cut by 4 bases and J by 4 bases, with 8 bases left in between. Germline V gene sequence: CDR1 SGHDT, CDR2 YYEEEE. The CDR3 consists of 12 residues. CDR3 region: CASSQLAYGYTF. The DNA of the CDR3 is TGTGCCAGCAGCCAGCTTGCCTATGGCTACACCTTC.

The rearrangement uses TRBV15 and TRBJ2-3; 12 bases are a match to TRBD2. Looked up from germline, CDR1 is LNHNV and CDR2 is YYDKDF (reference sequence). This CDR3 is 21 amino acids long. V shed 0 bases, J shed 0 bases, and the junction held 13 bases outside the gene matches. CDR3 region: CATSRDWRRLAGGQSTDTQYF. The CDR3 coding sequence is TGTGCCACCAGCAGAGATTGGAGAAGGCTAGCGGGAGGGCAGAGCACAGATACGCAGTATTTT.

This clonotype was detected many times. This chain joins TRBV7-8 and TRBJ1-4, with TRBD1 as a possible D gene (6 bases). Trimming cost V 0 bases and J 4 bases, with 12 bases left between them. The CDR3 consists of 16 residues. CDR1 and CDR2 (germline): SGHVS, FQNEAQ. The CDR3 sequence is CASSLALRGLNEKLFF. The CDR3 DNA is TGTGCCAGCAGCTTAGCGCTCCGGGGGCTTAATGAAAAACTGTTTTTT.

The chain couples TRBV5-1 to TRBJ2-4; possibly TRBD1 for D (5 bases). Germline values: CDR1 SGHRS, CDR2 YFSETQ. V dropped 2 bases and J dropped 13 bases, with 13 bases sitting between them. CDR3 size: 12 residues. The CDR3 reads CASSFNQDTQYF. CDR3 DNA sequence: TGCGCCAGCAGCTTCAACCAGGACACCCAGTACTTC. Based on the CDR3 plus reference TRBV5-1 and TRBJ2-4, the full variable domain is KAGVTQTPRYLIKTRGQQVTLSCSPISGHRSVSWYQQTPGQGLQFLFEYFSETQRNKGNFPGRFSGRQFSNSRSEMNVSTLELGDSALYLCASSFNQDTQYFGAGTRLSVL.

This clonotype has more than one count but fewer than ten. V gene TRBV5-1 combines with J gene TRBJ1-4; D is undetermined. V lost 1 base to trimming and J lost 8 bases, with 15 bases between them. The CDR3 length is 15 residues. Germline V lookup: CDR1 SGHRS, CDR2 YFSETQ. CDR3 sequence reads: CASSLRSAMREKLFF. As DNA, the CDR3 is TGCGCCAGCAGCTTGCGGTCGGCTATGAGGGAAAAACTGTTTTTT.

The rearrangement links TRBV12-3 or TRBV12-4 to TRBJ2-5, with TRBD1 identical over 7 bases. V trimming: 6 bases; J trimming: 3 bases; junction bases outside the gene matches: 10. This CDR3 has 15 amino acids. CDR3 amino acids: CASSWSGQVEETQYF. In DNA form, the CDR3 reads TGTGCCAGCAGCTGGTCCGGACAGGTAGAAGAGACCCAGTACTTC.

Many counts were recorded for this clonotype. The V gene is TRBV27, the J gene TRBJ1-3, with D hard to call. Looked up from germline, CDR1 is MNHEY and CDR2 is SMNVEV (reference sequence). The CDR3 covers 14 residues. V shed 6 bases and J shed 4 bases, with 13 bases lying between them. CDR3 sequence: CASSLGISGNTIYF. The CDR3 region has the DNA TGTGCCAGCAGCCTTGGGATTTCCGGAAACACCATATATTTT.

The table lists this clonotype with a few counts. The chain links TRBV6-2 or TRBV6-3 to TRBJ2-3; D gene uncertain. The V and J ends lost 2 bases and 3 bases respectively, with 6 bases between them. In germline, CDR1 is MNHEY, CDR2 SVGEGT. CDR3 size: 13 residues. Here the CDR3 reads CASSYTETDTQYF. In DNA, the CDR3 is TGTGCCAGCAGTTACACGGAGACAGATACGCAGTATTTT.

This clonotype was observed a few times. The J gene is TRBJ2-1, the V gene TRBV28; 11 bases fit TRBD1. CDR1 and CDR2 (germline): MDHEN, SYDVKM. This CDR3 is built from 17 residues. Losses at the gene ends were 4 bases for V and 5 bases for J; bases not matched to a gene: 10. The CDR3 coding sequence is TGTGCCAGCAGTTCAGATTGGGGGGACAGGGGGGACAATGAGCAGTTCTTC. Translation: CASSSDWGDRGDNEQFF.

The rearrangement links TRBV20-1 to TRBJ2-1; 7 bases match TRBD2. From germline, CDR1 is DFQATT and CDR2 SNEGSKA (reference sequence). V dropped 1 base and J dropped 5; count of bases not matched to a gene: 5. CDR3 length: 14 amino acids. This CDR3 reads CSARGGLPNNEQFF. CDR3 sequence (DNA): TGCAGTGCTAGAGGGGGACTACCCAACAATGAGCAGTTCTTC.

The chain is built from TRBV3-1 and TRBJ2-2; 7 nucleotides agree with TRBD1. V was clipped by 3 bases and J by 6 bases; unmatched bases: 1. The CDR3 runs to 13 residues. Germline CDR1 LGHDT, CDR2 YNNKEL (reference sequence). The CDR3 DNA reads as TGTGCCAGCAGCCAGACAGGGCCCGGGGAGCTGTTTTTT. It encodes CASSQTGPGELFF.

The V call is TRBV12-3 or TRBV12-4, the J call TRBJ1-1; no definite D call. CDR3 length equals 12 residues. V lost 6 bases and J 2 bases, leaving 7 bases between the germline ends. The CDR3 loop is CASSPFNTEAFF. In nucleotides, the CDR3 is TGTGCCAGCAGCCCGTTCAACACTGAAGCTTTCTTT.

V is TRBV18 and J is TRBJ2-3; D unclear. Germline loops: CDR1 KGHSH, CDR2 LQKENI. The CDR3 runs to 14 residues. Trimming took off 3 bases at V and 4 bases at J, with 11 bases between the two ends. The CDR3 DNA is TGTGCCAGCTCACCCGTAGGAACCCCAGATACGCAGTATTTT. Its translation: CASSPVGTPDTQYF. Full variable domain (outside the CDR3, taken from reference TRBV18 and TRBJ2-3): NAGVMQNPRHLVRRRGQEARLRCSPMKGHSHVYWYRQLPEEGLKFMVYLQKENIIDESGMPKERFSAEFPKEGPSILRIQQVVRGDSAAYFCASSPVGTPDTQYFGPGTRLTVL.

Details on this clonotype: Sequence at one end of the junction differs from germline and may be a read error. The V call is TRBV24-1, the J call TRBJ2-7; D call uncertain. This CDR3 has 13 residues. Germline-derived CDR1 and CDR2 are KGHDR and SFDVKD. The CDR3 coding sequence is TGTGCCACCAGTGATCTTTACGAGAAAACAAAATTCTTC. Its translation: CATSDLYEKTKFF.

This clonotype was recorded many times. The CDR3 nucleotides are TGTGCCAGCAGCTTAAAAGAGACCCAGTACTTC. It translates to CASSLKETQYF. The rearrangement links TRBV7-2 to TRBJ2-5; D ambiguous. The CDR3 spans 11 residues. Trimming pared 2 bases from V and 3 bases from J, leaving 1 base between. CDR1 SGHTA and CDR2 FQGNSA come from the germline V gene.

This clonotype was picked up a small number of times. The CDR3 spells CASSYTGAGGNNEQFF. Written as DNA, the CDR3 is TGTGCCAGCAGTTATACCGGAGCGGGAGGGAACAATGAGCAGTTCTTC. This chain connects TRBV5-6 to TRBJ2-1; the match to TRBD2 covers 10 bases. Germline CDR1 is SGHDT and CDR2 is YYEEEE. The ends lost 5 bases at V and 5 bases at J; junction bases unmatched: 10. The CDR3 sequence is 16 residues long.

This clonotype was observed a few times. The V gene is TRBV19, the J gene TRBJ2-2, with TRBD1 matching over 7 bases. Trimming took 7 bases from V and 13 from J; bases not matched to a gene: 21. In germline, CDR1 is LNHDA, CDR2 SQIVND (reference sequence). The CDR3 has 16 residues. CDR3 loop: CASNPTGNTPGRRLFF. CDR3 coding DNA: TGTGCCAGTAATCCGACAGGGAATACACCGGGGAGACGGCTGTTTTTT.

The rearrangement joins TRBV25-1 to TRBJ2-1; D is possibly TRBD2 (5 bases). The V end lost 5 bases, the J end lost 4 bases, and 18 bases lay between the germline ends. The CDR3 has 16 residues. CDR1 is MGHDK and CDR2 is SYGVNS in the germline V gene. The CDR3 loop reads CASSTPLGVAYNEQFF. The CDR3 DNA reads TGTGCCAGCAGTACACCACTAGGAGTAGCGTACAATGAGCAGTTCTTC.

CDR3 coding DNA: TGTGCCAGTAGTATCAGGGGCGCCCGCAATGAGCAGTTCTTC. Protein: CASSIRGARNEQFF. The V and J genes are TRBV19 and TRBJ2-1; tentative D call: TRBD1 (6 bases). Trimming removed 3 bases from V and 6 bases from J, with 12 bases in between. This CDR3 has 14 residues. CDR1 LNHDA and CDR2 SQIVND come from the germline V gene (reference sequence).

This rearrangement joins TRBV27 to TRBJ1-5; D might be TRBD1 (5 bases). CDR3 length: 15 amino acids. Trimming left V 5 bases short and J 0 bases short, with 11 bases between. Looked up from germline, CDR1 is MNHEY and CDR2 is SMNVEV (reference sequence). This CDR3 is CASSGGVYSNQPQHF. Here the CDR3 DNA reads TGTGCCAGCAGTGGGGGGGTTTATAGCAATCAGCCCCAGCATTTT.

This clonotype was observed a handful of times. The V call is TRBV20-1, the J call TRBJ2-6, with D hard to call. Germline V gene lookup returns CDR1 DFQATT and CDR2 SNEGSKA (reference sequence). The CDR3 is 14 amino acids. V lost 0 bases and J lost 0, with 3 bases in between. The CDR3: CSARDPSGANVLTF. The CDR3 region has the DNA TGCAGTGCTAGAGACCCCTCTGGGGCCAACGTCCTGACTTTC.

In its sample, this clonotype was seen many times. The chain links TRBV10-3 to TRBJ1-1; perhaps TRBD1 as D (5 bases). The germline V and J ends were trimmed by 10 bases and 3 bases, with 15 bases remaining between them. The CDR3 length is 13 residues. Per the germline V gene, CDR1 is ENHRY and CDR2 is SYGVKD. DNA for the CDR3: TGTGCCACCTCTGCCACAGGAGACACTGAAGCTTTCTTT. The encoded protein is CATSATGDTEAFF.

This clonotype was seen more than once but under ten times. The CDR3: CASSQGQGILDTEAFF. The CDR3 DNA sequence: TGCGCCAGCAGCCAGGGACAGGGGATATTGGACACTGAAGCTTTCTTT. The J gene is TRBJ1-1, the V gene TRBV5-1; the match to TRBD1 covers 10 bases. The germline V gene has CDR1 SGHRS and CDR2 YFSETQ. This CDR3 comprises 16 residues. With 4 bases clipped from V and 3 bases from J, the junction kept 9 bases outside the gene matches. Variable domain in full (rest from reference TRBV5-1 and TRBJ1-1): KAGVTQTPRYLIKTRGQQVTLSCSPISGHRSVSWYQQTPGQGLQFLFEYFSETQRNKGNFPGRFSGRQFSNSRSEMNVSTLELGDSALYLCASSQGQGILDTEAFFGQGTRLTVV.